This T cell receptor (beta chain) was retrieved from a study of shared clonotypes between healthy human individuals. About the study: Used for every donor were three CD4 naive, three CD4 memory, two CD8 naive and one CD8 memory plate.

Original methodology: Filtering differed since immunoSEQ provided only junctions, with no quality scores. Using immunoSEQ multiplex PCR, the repertoire was profiled, and TCRdb retains in-frame clones only, with some absent. The V and J calls and clone size come from that table; D and trimming were worked out from the DNA. The profile shows under 1,900,000 clones, about 98.5% of them singletons. The CDR3 has 18 amino acids. Germline-derived CDR1 and CDR2 are MNHEY and SMNVEV (reference sequence). The J segment lost 5 bases and the V segment lost 3 bases, leaving 11 bases of the junction unmatched. This sequence joins TRBV27 and TRBJ2-5; TRBD2 agrees at 14 bases. Sequences were obtained from naive CD4+ T cells sorted from blood. Subset here: CD45RA+ positively selected. This receptor was obtained from a man aged 30 to 45 in good health. The CDR3 sequence: CASSFQPGLAGGGETQYF. CDR3 DNA sequence: TGTGCCAGCAGTTTTCAACCCGGACTAGCGGGAGGTGGGGAGACCCAGTACTTC.